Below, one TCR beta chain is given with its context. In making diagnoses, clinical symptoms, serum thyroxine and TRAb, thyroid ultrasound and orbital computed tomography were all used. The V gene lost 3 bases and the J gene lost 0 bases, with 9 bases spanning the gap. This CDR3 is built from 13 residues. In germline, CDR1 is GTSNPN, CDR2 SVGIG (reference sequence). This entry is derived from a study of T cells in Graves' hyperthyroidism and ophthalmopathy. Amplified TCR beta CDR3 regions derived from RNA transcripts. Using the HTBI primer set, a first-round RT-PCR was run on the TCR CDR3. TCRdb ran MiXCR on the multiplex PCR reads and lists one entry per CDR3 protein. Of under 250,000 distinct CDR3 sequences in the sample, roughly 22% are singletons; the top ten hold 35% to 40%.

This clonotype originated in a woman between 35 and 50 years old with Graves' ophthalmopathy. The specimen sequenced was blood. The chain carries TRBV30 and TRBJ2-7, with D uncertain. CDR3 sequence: CAWRTHNSYEQYF. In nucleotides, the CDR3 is TGTGCCTGGAGAACTCATAACTCCTACGAGCAGTACTTC.